This T cell receptor (beta chain) was captured in a study of PD-1 blockade in classical Hodgkin lymphoma. Note on this clone: The antigen remains undetermined.

Each of the patients experienced relapse following autologous stem cell transplantation, and their brentuximab vedotin exposure differed. Measured with immunoSEQ multiplex PCR; TCRdb has only the in-frame clones, and not every one. The sample lists 39,000 or so clones; about 88% were seen once. Whole-study results and caveats: Repertoire differences have undefined causes, possibly disease activity or prior therapy. Patients starting nivolumab under 1 year after ASCT were excluded. Lower baseline TCR diversity marked trial partial responders and progressors.

Sample: peripheral blood mononuclear cells (PBMCs), taken before the second cycle of nivolumab. The TCR was taken from a human donor with classical Hodgkin lymphoma.

The CDR3 DNA reads as TGCGCCAGCAGCTTGGCCGGACGAAACACCGGGGAGCTGTTTTTT. It encodes CASSLAGRNTGELFF. The chain recombines TRBV5-1 with TRBJ2-2; no firm D call. Germline-derived CDR1 and CDR2 are SGHRS and YFSETQ. This CDR3 spans 15 amino acids. V was trimmed by 0 bases and J by 2 bases, leaving 8 bases between them.